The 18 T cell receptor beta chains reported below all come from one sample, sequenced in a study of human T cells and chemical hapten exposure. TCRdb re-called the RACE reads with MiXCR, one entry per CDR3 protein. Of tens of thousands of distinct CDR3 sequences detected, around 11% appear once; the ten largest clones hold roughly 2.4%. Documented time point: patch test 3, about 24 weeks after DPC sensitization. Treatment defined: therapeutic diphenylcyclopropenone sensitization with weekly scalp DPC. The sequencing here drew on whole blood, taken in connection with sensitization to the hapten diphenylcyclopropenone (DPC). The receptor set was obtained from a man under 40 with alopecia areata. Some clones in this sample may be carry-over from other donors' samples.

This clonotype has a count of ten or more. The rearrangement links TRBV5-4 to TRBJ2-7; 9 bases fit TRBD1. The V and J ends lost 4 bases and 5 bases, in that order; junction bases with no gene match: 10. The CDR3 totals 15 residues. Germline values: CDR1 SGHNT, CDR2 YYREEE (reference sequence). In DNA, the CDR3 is TGTGCCAGCAGCACCCACAGGGGGCTCGGGAACGAGCAGTACTTC. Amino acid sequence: CASSTHRGLGNEQYF.

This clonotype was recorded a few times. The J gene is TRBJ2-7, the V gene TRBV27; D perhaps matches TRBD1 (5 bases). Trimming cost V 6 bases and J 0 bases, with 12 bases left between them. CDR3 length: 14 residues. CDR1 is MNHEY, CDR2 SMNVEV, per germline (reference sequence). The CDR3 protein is CASRRQTDSYEQYF. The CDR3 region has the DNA TGTGCCAGCAGAAGACAGACAGACTCCTACGAGCAGTACTTC.

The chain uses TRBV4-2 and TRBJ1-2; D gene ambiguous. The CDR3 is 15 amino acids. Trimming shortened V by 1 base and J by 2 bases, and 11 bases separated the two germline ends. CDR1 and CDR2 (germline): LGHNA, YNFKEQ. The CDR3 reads CASSQVLDENYGYTF. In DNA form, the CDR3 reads TGTGCCAGCAGCCAAGTTTTGGACGAGAACTATGGCTACACCTTC.

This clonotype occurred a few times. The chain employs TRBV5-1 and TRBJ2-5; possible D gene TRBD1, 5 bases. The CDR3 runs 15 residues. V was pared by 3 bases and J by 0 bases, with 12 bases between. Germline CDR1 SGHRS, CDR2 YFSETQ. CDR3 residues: CASSWTPGNQETQYF. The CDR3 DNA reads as TGCGCCAGCAGCTGGACCCCAGGGAACCAAGAGACCCAGTACTTC.

The CDR3 region is CASSTKQGPQETQYF. CDR3 DNA: TGTGCCAGCAGCACAAAACAGGGGCCCCAAGAGACCCAGTACTTC. The chain has TRBV7-9 and TRBJ2-5, with 7 bases lining up with TRBD1. This CDR3 is 15 amino acids long. J lost 1 base, V lost 5 bases, and 7 bases had no gene match. Per the germline V gene, CDR1 is SEHNR and CDR2 is FQNEAQ (reference sequence).

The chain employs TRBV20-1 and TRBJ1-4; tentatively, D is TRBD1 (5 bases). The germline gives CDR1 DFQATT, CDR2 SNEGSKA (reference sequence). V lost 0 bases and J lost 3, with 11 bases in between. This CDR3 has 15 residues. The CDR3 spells CSARDAQAPNEKLFF. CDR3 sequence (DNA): TGCAGTGCTAGAGATGCACAGGCGCCTAATGAAAAACTGTTTTTT.

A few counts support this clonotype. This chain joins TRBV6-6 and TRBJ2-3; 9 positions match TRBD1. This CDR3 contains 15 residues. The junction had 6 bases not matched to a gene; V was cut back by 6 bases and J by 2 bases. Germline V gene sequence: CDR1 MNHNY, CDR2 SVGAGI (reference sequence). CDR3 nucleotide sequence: TGTGCCAGCAGAGACCGGGACAGGGACACAGATACGCAGTATTTT. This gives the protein CASRDRDRDTDTQYF.

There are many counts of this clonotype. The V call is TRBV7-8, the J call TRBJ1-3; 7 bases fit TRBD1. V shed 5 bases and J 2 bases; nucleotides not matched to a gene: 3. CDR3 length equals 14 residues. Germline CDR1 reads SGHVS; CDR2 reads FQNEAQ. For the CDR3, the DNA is TGTGCCAGCAGCCCAGGGACAGCTGGAAACACCATATATTTT. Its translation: CASSPGTAGNTIYF.

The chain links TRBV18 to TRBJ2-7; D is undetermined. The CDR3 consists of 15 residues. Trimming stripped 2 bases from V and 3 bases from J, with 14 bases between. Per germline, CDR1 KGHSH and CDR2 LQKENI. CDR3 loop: CASSPTAGRIYEQYF. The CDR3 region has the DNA TGTGCCAGCTCACCAACGGCAGGCCGAATCTACGAGCAGTACTTC.

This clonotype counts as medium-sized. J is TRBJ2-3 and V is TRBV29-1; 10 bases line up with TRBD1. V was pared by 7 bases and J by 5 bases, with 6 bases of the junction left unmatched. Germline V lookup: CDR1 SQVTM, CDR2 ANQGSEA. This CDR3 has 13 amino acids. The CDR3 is CSARQGARDTQYF. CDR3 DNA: TGCAGCGCTCGACAGGGGGCACGAGATACGCAGTATTTT.

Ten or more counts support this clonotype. The CDR3 region is CGRTGGGEYGYTF. The CDR3 bases are TGCGGAAGGACAGGGGGCGGTGAATATGGCTACACCTTC. The J gene is TRBJ1-2, the V gene TRBV20-1; TRBD1 matches 11 bases. CDR1 DFQATT and CDR2 SNEGSKA come from the germline V gene (reference sequence). The CDR3 is 13 residues long.

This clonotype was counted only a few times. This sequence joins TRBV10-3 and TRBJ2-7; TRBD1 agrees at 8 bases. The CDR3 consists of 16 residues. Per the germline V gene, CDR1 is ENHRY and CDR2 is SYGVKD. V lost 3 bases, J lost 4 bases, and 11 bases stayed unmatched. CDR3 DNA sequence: TGTGCCATCAGTGATTCGACCTGGACAGGGAGTTACGAGCAGTACTTC. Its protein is CAISDSTWTGSYEQYF.

The CDR3 here is CASSQDYPNSPLHF. The CDR3 DNA follows: TGTGCCAGCAGCCAAGATTATCCGAATTCACCCCTCCACTTT. This chain uses TRBV3-1 with TRBJ1-6; D unresolved. This CDR3 has 14 amino acids. Germline V gives CDR1 LGHDT, CDR2 YNNKEL (reference sequence). V was trimmed by 0 bases and J by 7 bases, leaving 7 bases between them. Full variable domain (remainder filled in from reference TRBV3-1 and TRBJ1-6): DTAVSQTPKYLVTQMGNDKSIKCEQNLGHDTMYWYKQDSKKFLKIMFSYNNKELIINETVPNRFSPKSPDKAHLNLHINSLELGDSAVYFCASSQDYPNSPLHFGNGTRLTVT.

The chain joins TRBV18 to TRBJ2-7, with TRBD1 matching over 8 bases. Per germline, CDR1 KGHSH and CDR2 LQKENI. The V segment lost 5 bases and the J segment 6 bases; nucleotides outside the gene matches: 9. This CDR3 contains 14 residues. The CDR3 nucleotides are TGTGCCAGCTCATCCTGGACAGGGCCCCTCGAGCAGTACTTC. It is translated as CASSSWTGPLEQYF.

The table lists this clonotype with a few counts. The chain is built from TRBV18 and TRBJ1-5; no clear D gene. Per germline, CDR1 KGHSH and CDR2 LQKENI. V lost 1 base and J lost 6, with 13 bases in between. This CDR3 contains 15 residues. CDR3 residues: CASSPQGNSGQPQHF. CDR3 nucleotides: TGTGCCAGCTCACCACAGGGTAATTCGGGTCAGCCCCAGCATTTT.

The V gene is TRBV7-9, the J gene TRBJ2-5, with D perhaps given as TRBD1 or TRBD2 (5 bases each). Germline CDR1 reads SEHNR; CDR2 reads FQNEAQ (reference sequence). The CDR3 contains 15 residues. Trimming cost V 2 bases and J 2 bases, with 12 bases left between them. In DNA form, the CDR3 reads TGTGCCAGCAGCTTAAGGGACGGGTTACAAGAGACCCAGTACTTC. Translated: CASSLRDGLQETQYF.

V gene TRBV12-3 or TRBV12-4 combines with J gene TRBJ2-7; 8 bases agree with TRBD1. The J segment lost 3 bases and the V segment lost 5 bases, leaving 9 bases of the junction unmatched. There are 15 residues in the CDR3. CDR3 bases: TGTGCCAGCAGTAGAGGACAGGGACTTGTCTACGAGCAGTACTTC. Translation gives CASSRGQGLVYEQYF.

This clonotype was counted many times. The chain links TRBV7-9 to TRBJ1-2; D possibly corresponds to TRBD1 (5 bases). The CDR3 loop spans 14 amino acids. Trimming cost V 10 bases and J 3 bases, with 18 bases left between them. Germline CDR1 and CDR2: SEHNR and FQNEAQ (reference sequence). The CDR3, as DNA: TGTGCCATCACCTTTGGAGGGACGGACTATGGCTACACCTTC. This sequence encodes CAITFGGTDYGYTF.